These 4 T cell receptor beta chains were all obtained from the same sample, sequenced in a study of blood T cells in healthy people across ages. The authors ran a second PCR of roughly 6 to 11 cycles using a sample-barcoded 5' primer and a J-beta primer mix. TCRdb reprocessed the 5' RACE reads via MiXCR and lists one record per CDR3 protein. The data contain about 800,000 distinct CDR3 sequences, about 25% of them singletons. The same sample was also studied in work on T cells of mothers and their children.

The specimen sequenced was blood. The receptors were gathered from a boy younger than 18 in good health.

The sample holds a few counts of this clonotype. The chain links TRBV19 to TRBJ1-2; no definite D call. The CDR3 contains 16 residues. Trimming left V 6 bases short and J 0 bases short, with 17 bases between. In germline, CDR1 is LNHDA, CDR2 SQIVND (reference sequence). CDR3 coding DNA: TGTGCCAGTAGCCTCGCCGCGGGCAGAACTAACTATGGCTACACCTTC. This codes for CASSLAAGRTNYGYTF.

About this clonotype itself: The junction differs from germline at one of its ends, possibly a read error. CDR3 protein: CATRGQNTRELFF. In DNA, the CDR3 is TGTGCCACCAGAGGGCAGAACACCAGGGAGCTGTTTTTT. V usage is TRBV15 and J usage is TRBJ2-2; D unclear. Germline CDR1 reads LNHNV; CDR2 reads YYDKDF (reference sequence). There are 13 residues in the CDR3. Combining the CDR3 with reference TRBV15 and TRBJ2-2 gives the whole variable domain DAMVIQNPRYQVTQFGKPVTLSCSQTLNHNVMYWYQQKSSQAPKLLFHYYDKDFNNEADTPDNFQSRRPNTSFCFLDIRSPGLGDTAMYLCATRGQNTRELFFGEGSRLTVL.

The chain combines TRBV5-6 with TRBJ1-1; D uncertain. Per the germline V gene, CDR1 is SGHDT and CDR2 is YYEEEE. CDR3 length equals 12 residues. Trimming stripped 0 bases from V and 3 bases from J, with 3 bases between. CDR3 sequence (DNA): TGTGCCAGCAGCTTGGCATACACTGAAGCTTTCTTT. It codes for CASSLAYTEAFF.

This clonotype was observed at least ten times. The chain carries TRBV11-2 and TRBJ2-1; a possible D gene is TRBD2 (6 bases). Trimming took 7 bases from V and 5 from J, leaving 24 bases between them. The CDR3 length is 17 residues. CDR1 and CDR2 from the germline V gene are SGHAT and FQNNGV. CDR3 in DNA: TGTGCCAGCATCCGTACGTGGGAGGCCCGTCTGAACAATGAGCAGTTCTTC. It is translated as CASIRTWEARLNNEQFF.